The 27 T cell receptor beta chains reported below all come from one sample, sequenced in a study of CXCR3-negative and CXCR3-positive naive CD8 T cells. Study-wide points: Naive cells with CXCR3 showed TRB CDR3s that were more hydrophobic than those in CXCR3-negative naive cells.

Antigens of these TCRs are unknown. The method, 5' RACE with UMI labels, was used to prepare the TRB cDNA libraries. No DNA is given; TCRdb re-called the 5' RACE reads and lists each CDR3 protein once. This sample's clone table lists roughly 110,000 distinct CDR3 sequences. Sequencing input: naive CXCR3+ CD8+ T cells from blood. Subset here: CD45RO-CCR7+CD27+CD95- naive CD8+ T cells expressing CXCR3 (TNR3+). The source is a human donor in good health. Some clones in this sample may be carry-over from other donors' samples.

This chain connects TRBV6-2 or TRBV6-3 to TRBJ2-3; TCRdb names TRBD1, which stays unverified in the absence of DNA. Per germline, CDR1 MNHEY and CDR2 SVGEGT. The CDR3 covers 16 residues. CDR3 sequence: CASSYPRDLSTDTQYF.

CDR3 in amino acids: CASSFTRGQENQYF. This chain joins TRBV12-3 or TRBV12-4 and TRBJ2-5; the D call from TCRdb, TRBD2, cannot be confirmed without DNA. The CDR3 spans 14 residues.

The chain carries TRBV7-6 and TRBJ2-6. The CDR3 loop spans 12 amino acids. Germline CDR1 is SGHVS and CDR2 is FNYEAQ. The CDR3 loop reads CASSNSANVLTF.

The chain uses TRBV20-1 and TRBJ2-7. The germline gives CDR1 DFQATT, CDR2 SNEGSKA (reference sequence). The CDR3 runs to 13 residues. The CDR3 here is CSARDSSSYEQYF.

The chain employs TRBV4-3 and TRBJ2-1; TCRdb proposes TRBD2, but this gene call is untestable without DNA. The CDR3 contains 19 residues. Germline CDR1 and CDR2: LGHNA and YSLEER. CDR3 in amino acids: CASSQKVATSGVPYNEQFF.

The chain joins TRBV10-3 to TRBJ2-5; TCRdb selects TRBD1, and the lack of DNA leaves this call unchecked. There are 16 residues in the CDR3. Germline V CDR1 and CDR2: ENHRY, SYGVKD. CDR3 sequence reads: CAISERGEAPQETQYF.

J is TRBJ2-7 and V is TRBV20-1; with no DNA, the TCRdb D assignment of TRBD2 cannot be verified. The length of the CDR3 is 13 residues. Germline lookup yields CDR1 DFQATT and CDR2 SNEGSKA (reference sequence). CDR3 sequence: CSAPSGRVHEQYF.

The rearrangement links TRBV12-3 or TRBV12-4 to TRBJ2-6; the TCRdb D gene call, TRBD1, has no DNA to confirm it. CDR3 length: 15 amino acids. The CDR3 spells CASSLIGTGANVLTF.

The rearrangement uses TRBV4-1 and TRBJ2-1; the D call from TCRdb, TRBD2, cannot be confirmed without DNA. Germline CDR1 reads MGHRA; CDR2 reads YSYEKL. CDR3 length equals 13 residues. The CDR3 region is CASSQVGGNEQFF.

The chain is built from TRBV7-9 and TRBJ2-4; TCRdb picks TRBD2, but there is no DNA to check that call. This CDR3 contains 17 residues. In germline, CDR1 is SEHNR, CDR2 FQNEAQ (reference sequence). The CDR3 region is CASSSHASGEAKNIQYF.

CDR3 in amino acids: CSVPGTSGTNNEQFF. This chain uses TRBV29-1 with TRBJ2-1; TCRdb reports TRBD2, a call that lacks DNA to check it against. Per the germline V gene, CDR1 is SQVTM and CDR2 is ANQGSEA. The CDR3 has 15 residues.

CDR3 amino acids: CASSLDPDSNQPQHF. The rearrangement joins TRBV5-5 to TRBJ1-5; TCRdb's D gene call, TRBD1, goes unchecked for lack of DNA. Germline V CDR1 and CDR2: SGHKS, YYEKEE (reference sequence). There are 15 residues in the CDR3.

The chain employs TRBV2 and TRBJ1-1; TCRdb's assignment of TRBD1 cannot be checked, as there is no DNA. CDR3 length: 13 amino acids. The germline V gene has CDR1 SNHLY and CDR2 FYNNEI. The CDR3 reads CARIREGNTEAFF.

The chain is built from TRBV20-1 and TRBJ2-7; as DNA is missing, the TRBD2 call by TCRdb cannot be tested. Germline V CDR1 and CDR2: DFQATT, SNEGSKA (reference sequence). This CDR3 contains 14 residues. The CDR3 reads CSAAPGLPPYEQYF.

The V and J genes are TRBV4-3 and TRBJ2-5; checking the TCRdb D call of TRBD2 is not possible without DNA. The length of the CDR3 is 16 residues. In germline, CDR1 is LGHNA, CDR2 YSLEER. CDR3 sequence reads: CASSQEFASSRQTQYF.

The chain employs TRBV29-1 and TRBJ2-7; there is no DNA to check the TCRdb D call of TRBD1. In germline, CDR1 is SQVTM, CDR2 ANQGSEA. This CDR3 is 14 amino acids long. CDR3 amino acids: CSVLPFQGSYEQYF.

The chain has TRBV7-2 and TRBJ2-1; the D call of TRBD2 rests on TCRdb alone, since no DNA is present to check it. This CDR3 is 14 amino acids long. Germline-derived CDR1 and CDR2 are SGHTA and FQGNSA. The CDR3 is CASSREISVNEQFF.

The gene calls are TRBV7-9 and TRBJ2-7. The CDR3 is 13 residues long. Germline CDR1 reads SEHNR; CDR2 reads FQNEAQ (reference sequence). The chain's CDR3 is CASSSEERYEQYF. The full variable domain, in which reference TRBV7-9 and TRBJ2-7 provide the parts outside the CDR3, is DTGVSQNPRHKITKRGQNVTFRCDPISEHNRLYWYRQTLGQGPEFLTYFQNEAQLEKSRLLSDRFSAERPKGSFSTLEIQRTEQGDSAMYLCASSSEERYEQYFGPGTRLTVT.

The chain employs TRBV6-1 and TRBJ2-5. Germline CDR1 is MNHNS and CDR2 is SASEGT. The CDR3 runs 11 residues. CDR3 residues: CASADQETQYF.

The V and J genes are TRBV3-1 and TRBJ1-1. The CDR3 runs 13 residues. The germline CDR1 and CDR2 sequences are LGHDT and YNNKEL (reference sequence). The CDR3 sequence is CASRPGLNTEAFF.

The chain couples TRBV6-6 to TRBJ2-7. The germline gives CDR1 MNHNY, CDR2 SVGAGI (reference sequence). CDR3 size: 11 residues. The CDR3: CASATAYEQYF.

The chain is built from TRBV4-2 and TRBJ2-3; absent DNA, TCRdb's TRBD1 call cannot be checked. CDR3 length equals 15 residues. The germline CDR1 and CDR2 sequences are LGHNA and YNFKEQ. This CDR3 reads CASSQGDSATDTQYF.

V gene TRBV6-5 combines with J gene TRBJ1-2; TCRdb outputs TRBD1, but without DNA this stays unchecked. This CDR3 is built from 17 residues. Germline V gene data show CDR1 as MNHEY and CDR2 as SVGAGI. The CDR3 is CASTEAFFMGVRYGYTF.

CDR3: CASSIVTGYEQYF. This rearrangement joins TRBV19 to TRBJ2-7; TCRdb names TRBD1, which stays unverified in the absence of DNA. The CDR3 covers 13 residues. Per germline, CDR1 LNHDA and CDR2 SQIVND (reference sequence).

The chain joins TRBV28 to TRBJ1-1; the TCRdb D gene call, TRBD1, has no DNA to confirm it. The length of the CDR3 is 14 residues. The germline V gene has CDR1 MDHEN and CDR2 SYDVKM. CDR3: CASSRGDMNTEAFF.

The chain joins TRBV4-3 to TRBJ1-2; the D gene TCRdb calls, TRBD1, cannot be checked with no DNA. CDR3 length: 17 amino acids. Germline assignment: CDR1 LGHNA and CDR2 YSLEER. CDR3 amino acids: CASSQSIRGRGNYGYTF.

This chain joins TRBV4-2 and TRBJ2-1. The CDR3 loop spans 15 amino acids. Germline CDR1 LGHNA, CDR2 YNFKEQ. CDR3 residues: CASSQGRGAYNEQFF.